Each of the 10 T cell receptor beta chains below was sequenced from the same sample in a study of T-cell reconstitution after alpha-beta-depleted transplantation in children (dated by TCRdb to the mid-2010s). The library was obtained by PCR. Instrument used: Illumina HiSeq 2500. TCR library preparation used molecular barcoding, with unique molecular identifiers applied to normalize quantification of the TCRbeta repertoire. TCRdb redid the processing of the public reads, applying fastp at Q25 and MiXCR, and retained in-frame beta chains. One record per CDR3 amino acid sequence lists the most common genes and DNA. The table for this sample lists 90,000 to 150,000 distinct CDR3 sequences; roughly 23% of them were counted only once. Of the sample, roughly a tenth is held by the ten largest clones. The treatment or condition tag for this specimen amounts to: allogeneic hematopoietic cell transplantation with graft depleted of TCRalphabeta T cells and CD19 B cells.

The starting material was PBMCs, mostly from graft donor cells, obtained 180 days after TCRalphabeta/CD19-depleted stem cell transplant. These receptors came from a male patient between 2 and 15 years old who had a stem cell transplant for chronic granulomatous disease, so the T cells may come from the graft donor.

This clonotype was recorded many times. The chain employs TRBV20-1 and TRBJ2-7; 10 bases map to TRBD1. The germline gives CDR1 DFQATT, CDR2 SNEGSKA (reference sequence). The length of the CDR3 is 14 residues. V shed 5 bases, J shed 4 bases, and the junction held 8 bases outside the gene matches. The CDR3 region is CSAGRRDRGYEQYF. CDR3 sequence (DNA): TGCAGTGCTGGCCGCCGGGACAGGGGTTACGAGCAGTACTTC.

This sequence joins TRBV18 and TRBJ2-1; 11 bases match TRBD2. With V trimmed by 3 bases and J by 5 bases, 3 bases remained unmatched. The CDR3 spans 15 residues. Germline V gene lookup returns CDR1 KGHSH and CDR2 LQKENI. The CDR3 is CASSPGTSGDNEQFF. In nucleotides, the CDR3 is TGTGCCAGCTCACCCGGGACTAGCGGTGACAATGAGCAGTTCTTC.

The rearrangement uses TRBV12-3 or TRBV12-4 and TRBJ2-1; D may be TRBD1 (6 bases). This CDR3 contains 18 residues. Trimming removed 1 base from V and 6 bases from J, with 22 bases in between. The CDR3 DNA follows: TGTGCCAGCAGTTTAGGAGTTGACCAGGGGACCATCTCCAATGAGCAGTTCTTC. This encodes CASSLGVDQGTISNEQFF.

The chain employs TRBV12-3 or TRBV12-4 and TRBJ1-1; perhaps TRBD1 as D (5 bases). The ends were cut back, 11 bases at V and 7 bases at J, with 29 bases in the middle. CDR3 length: 16 residues. This CDR3 reads CAFIQSTRQIQFEAFF. The CDR3 DNA sequence: TGTGCCTTCATCCAGTCTACTCGACAGATTCAATTTGAAGCTTTCTTT.

The rearrangement joins TRBV20-1 to TRBJ2-3; TRBD2 aligns across 9 bases. The CDR3 covers 19 residues. J gave up 1 base and V 7 bases, and 21 bases lay outside the gene matches. Germline-derived CDR1 and CDR2 are DFQATT and SNEGSKA (reference sequence). DNA for the CDR3: TGCAGTGTTCCAAAACTCGGGCGGGAGACTAGCGGACGCACAGATACGCAGTATTTT. This codes for CSVPKLGRETSGRTDTQYF.

The chain is built from TRBV12-3 or TRBV12-4 and TRBJ2-2; D is possibly TRBD1 (5 bases). V was cut by 3 bases and J by 6 bases, with 8 bases left in between. This CDR3 is built from 13 residues. CDR3 sequence (DNA): TGTGCCAGCAGTTTCCAGGGTCCCGGGGAGCTGTTTTTT. Encoded protein: CASSFQGPGELFF.

The gene calls are TRBV12-3 or TRBV12-4 and TRBJ1-5; 7 nucleotides line up with TRBD1. Trimming cost V 6 bases and J 6 bases; bases outside gene matches: 17. This CDR3 comprises 17 residues. CDR3 DNA: TGTGCCAGCAGCTCCCGACAGGGCCTTTTGACGGGTCAGCCCCAGCATTTT. This encodes CASSSRQGLLTGQPQHF.

This clonotype has more than one count but fewer than ten. This rearrangement joins TRBV9 to TRBJ2-3, with D perhaps being TRBD1 or TRBD2 (5 bases each). The CDR3 contains 13 residues. The germline V and J ends were trimmed by 0 bases and 6 bases, with 8 bases remaining between them. Germline V gene sequence: CDR1 SGDLS, CDR2 YYNGEE. CDR3 sequence (DNA): TGTGCCAGCAGCGTAGGGGGGTCTGATACGCAGTATTTT. Translated: CASSVGGSDTQYF.

This clonotype has more than one count but fewer than ten. The gene calls are TRBV30 and TRBJ2-1; D remains unclear. This CDR3 region has 14 residues. The V gene's germline CDR1 is GTSNPN and CDR2 SVGIG (reference sequence). V shed 1 base and J shed 1 base, with 8 bases lying between them. The CDR3 DNA sequence: TGTGCCTGGAGTGGGTCCTGGTCCTACAATGAGCAGTTCTTC. It translates to CAWSGSWSYNEQFF.

This rearrangement joins TRBV20-1 to TRBJ2-3; 7 bases align to TRBD2. V lost 3 bases, J lost 7 bases, and 10 bases stayed unmatched. The CDR3 contains 14 residues. The germline V gene encodes CDR1 DFQATT and CDR2 SNEGSKA (reference sequence). The CDR3 here is CSASLAGRDHTQYF. The CDR3 DNA is TGCAGTGCTAGCTTAGCGGGTCGAGACCATACGCAGTATTTT.